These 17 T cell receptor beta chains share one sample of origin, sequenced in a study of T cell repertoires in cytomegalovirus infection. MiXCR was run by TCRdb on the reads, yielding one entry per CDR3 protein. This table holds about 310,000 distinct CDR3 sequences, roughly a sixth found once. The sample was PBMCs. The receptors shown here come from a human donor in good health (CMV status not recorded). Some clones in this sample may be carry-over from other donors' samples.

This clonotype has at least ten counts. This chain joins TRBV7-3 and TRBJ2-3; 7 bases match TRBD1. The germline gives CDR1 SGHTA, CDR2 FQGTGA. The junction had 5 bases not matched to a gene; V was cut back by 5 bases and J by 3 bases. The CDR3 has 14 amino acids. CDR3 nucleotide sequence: TGTGCCAGCAGCCAAGGGGGCGCGACAGATACGCAGTATTTT. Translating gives CASSQGGATDTQYF.

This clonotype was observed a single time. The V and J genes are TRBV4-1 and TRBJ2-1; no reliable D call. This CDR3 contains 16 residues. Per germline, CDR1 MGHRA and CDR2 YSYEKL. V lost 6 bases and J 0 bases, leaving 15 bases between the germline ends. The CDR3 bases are TGCGCCAGCAGTCCTAGGTCGTGGGTCTCCTACAATGAGCAGTTCTTC. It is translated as CASSPRSWVSYNEQFF.

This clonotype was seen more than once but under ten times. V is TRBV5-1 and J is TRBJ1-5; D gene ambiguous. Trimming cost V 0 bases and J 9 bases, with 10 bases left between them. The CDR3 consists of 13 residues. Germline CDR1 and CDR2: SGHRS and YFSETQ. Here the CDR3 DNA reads TGCGCCAGCAGCTTGGCCGGTTACGGGCCCCAGCATTTT. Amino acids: CASSLAGYGPQHF.

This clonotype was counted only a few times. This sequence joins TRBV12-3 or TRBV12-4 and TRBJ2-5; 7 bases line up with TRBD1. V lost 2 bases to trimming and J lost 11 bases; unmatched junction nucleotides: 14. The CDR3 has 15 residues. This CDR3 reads CASSLTPDRVTGQYF. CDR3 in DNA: TGTGCCAGCAGTTTAACCCCTGACAGGGTAACGGGGCAGTACTTC.

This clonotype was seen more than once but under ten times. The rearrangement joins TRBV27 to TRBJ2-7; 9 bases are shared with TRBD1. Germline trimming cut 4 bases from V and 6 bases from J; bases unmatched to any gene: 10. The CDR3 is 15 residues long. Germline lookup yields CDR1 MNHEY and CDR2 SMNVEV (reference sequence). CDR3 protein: CASSSLPDRGGEQYF. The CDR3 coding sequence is TGTGCCAGCAGTTCCCTTCCGGACAGGGGAGGCGAGCAGTACTTC.

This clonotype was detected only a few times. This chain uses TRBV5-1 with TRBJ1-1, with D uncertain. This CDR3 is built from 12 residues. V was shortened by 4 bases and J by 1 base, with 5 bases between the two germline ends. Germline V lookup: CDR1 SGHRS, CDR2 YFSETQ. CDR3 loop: CASSETNTEAFF. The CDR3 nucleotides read TGCGCCAGCAGCGAGACGAACACTGAAGCTTTCTTT.

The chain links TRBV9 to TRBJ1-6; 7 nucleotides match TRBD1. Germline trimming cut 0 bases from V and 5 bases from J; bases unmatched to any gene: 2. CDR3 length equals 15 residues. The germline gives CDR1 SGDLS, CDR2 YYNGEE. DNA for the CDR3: TGTGCCAGCAGCGTAGAAGGGGGCAATAATTCACCCCTCCACTTT. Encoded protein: CASSVEGGNNSPLHF.

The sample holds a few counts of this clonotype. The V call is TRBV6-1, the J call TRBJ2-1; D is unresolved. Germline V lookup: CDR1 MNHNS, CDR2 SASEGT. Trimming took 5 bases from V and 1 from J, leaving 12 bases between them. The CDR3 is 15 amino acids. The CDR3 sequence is CASSYLRPSYNEQFF. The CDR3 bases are TGTGCCAGCAGTTACCTCCGGCCTTCCTACAATGAGCAGTTCTTC.

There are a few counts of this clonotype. CDR3: CASGDNQPQHF. In DNA form, the CDR3 reads TGTGCCTCGGGCGACAATCAGCCCCAGCATTTT. The chain has TRBV10-3 and TRBJ1-5; D gene uncertain. This CDR3 comprises 11 residues. V shed 11 bases and J shed 3 bases, with 8 bases lying between them. From germline, CDR1 is ENHRY and CDR2 SYGVKD.

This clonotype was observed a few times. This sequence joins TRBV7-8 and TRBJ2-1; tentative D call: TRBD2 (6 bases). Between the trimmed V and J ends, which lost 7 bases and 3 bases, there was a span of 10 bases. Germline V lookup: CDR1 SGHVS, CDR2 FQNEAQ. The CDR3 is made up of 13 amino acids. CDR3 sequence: CASTAGFYNEQFF. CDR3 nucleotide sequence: TGTGCCAGCACGGCGGGATTCTACAATGAGCAGTTCTTC.

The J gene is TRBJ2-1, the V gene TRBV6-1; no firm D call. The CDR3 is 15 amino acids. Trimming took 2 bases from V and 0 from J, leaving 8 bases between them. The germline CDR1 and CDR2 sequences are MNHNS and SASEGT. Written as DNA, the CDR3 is TGTGCCAGCAGTGAATGGAAGAGCTCCTACAATGAGCAGTTCTTC. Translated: CASSEWKSSYNEQFF.

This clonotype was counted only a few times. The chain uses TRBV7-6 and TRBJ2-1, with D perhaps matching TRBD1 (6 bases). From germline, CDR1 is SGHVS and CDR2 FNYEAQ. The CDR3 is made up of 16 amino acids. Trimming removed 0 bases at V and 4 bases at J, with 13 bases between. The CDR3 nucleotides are TGTGCCAGCAGCTTAGCCCGGGACACAGGTTACAATGAGCAGTTCTTC. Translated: CASSLARDTGYNEQFF.

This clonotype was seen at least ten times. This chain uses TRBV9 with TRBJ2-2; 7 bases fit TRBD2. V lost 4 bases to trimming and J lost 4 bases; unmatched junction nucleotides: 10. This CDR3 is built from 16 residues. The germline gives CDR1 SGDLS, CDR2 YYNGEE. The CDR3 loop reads CASSPGRASGTGELFF. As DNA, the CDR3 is TGTGCCAGCAGCCCTGGGAGGGCGTCGGGCACCGGGGAGCTGTTTTTT. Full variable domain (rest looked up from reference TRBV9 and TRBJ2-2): DSGVTQTPKHLITATGQRVTLRCSPRSGDLSVYWYQQSLDQGLQFLIQYYNGEERAKGNILERFSAQQFPDLHSELNLSSLELGDSALYFCASSPGRASGTGELFFGEGSRLTVL.

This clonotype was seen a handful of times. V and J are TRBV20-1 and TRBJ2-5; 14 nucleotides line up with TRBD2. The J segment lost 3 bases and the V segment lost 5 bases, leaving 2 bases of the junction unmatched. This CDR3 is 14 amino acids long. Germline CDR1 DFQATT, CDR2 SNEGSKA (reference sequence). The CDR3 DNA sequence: TGCAGTGCTGGGACTAGCGGGGGAAAAGAGACCCAGTACTTC. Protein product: CSAGTSGGKETQYF.

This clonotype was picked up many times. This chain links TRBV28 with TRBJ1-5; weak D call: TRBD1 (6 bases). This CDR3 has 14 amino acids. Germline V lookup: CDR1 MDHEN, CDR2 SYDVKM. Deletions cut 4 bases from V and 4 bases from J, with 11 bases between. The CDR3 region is CASSSGGANQPQHF. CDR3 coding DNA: TGTGCCAGCAGTTCGGGGGGGGCGAATCAGCCCCAGCATTTT.

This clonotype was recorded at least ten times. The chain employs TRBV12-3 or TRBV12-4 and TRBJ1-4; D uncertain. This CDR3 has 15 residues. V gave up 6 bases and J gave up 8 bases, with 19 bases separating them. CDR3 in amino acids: CASRGKSHRKEKLFF. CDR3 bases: TGTGCCAGCAGGGGGAAATCTCATCGTAAGGAAAAACTGTTTTTT.

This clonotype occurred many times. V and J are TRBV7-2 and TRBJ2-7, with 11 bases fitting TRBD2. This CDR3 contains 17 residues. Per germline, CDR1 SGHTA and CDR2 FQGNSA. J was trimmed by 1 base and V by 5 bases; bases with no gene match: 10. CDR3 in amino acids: CASSQRTSGWGSYEQYF. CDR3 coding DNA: TGTGCCAGCAGCCAACGGACTAGCGGGTGGGGATCCTACGAGCAGTACTTC.